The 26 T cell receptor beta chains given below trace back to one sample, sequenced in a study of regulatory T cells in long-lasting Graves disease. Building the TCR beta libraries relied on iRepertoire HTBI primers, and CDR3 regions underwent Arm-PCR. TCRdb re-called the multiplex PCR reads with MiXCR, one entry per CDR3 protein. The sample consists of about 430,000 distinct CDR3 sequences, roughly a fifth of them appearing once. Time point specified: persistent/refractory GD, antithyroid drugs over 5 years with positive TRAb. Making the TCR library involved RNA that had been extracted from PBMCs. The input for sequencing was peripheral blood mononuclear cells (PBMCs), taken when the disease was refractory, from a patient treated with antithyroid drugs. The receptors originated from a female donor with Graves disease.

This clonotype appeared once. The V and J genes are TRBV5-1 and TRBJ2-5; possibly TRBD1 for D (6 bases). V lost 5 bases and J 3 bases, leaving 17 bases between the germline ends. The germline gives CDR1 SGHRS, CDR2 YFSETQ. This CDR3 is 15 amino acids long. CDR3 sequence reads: CASRYSGTSEETQYF. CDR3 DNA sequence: TGCGCCAGCAGGTACTCCGGGACATCAGAAGAGACCCAGTACTTC. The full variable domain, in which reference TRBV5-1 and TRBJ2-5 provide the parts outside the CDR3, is KAGVTQTPRYLIKTRGQQVTLSCSPISGHRSVSWYQQTPGQGLQFLFEYFSETQRNKGNFPGRFSGRQFSNSRSEMNVSTLELGDSALYLCASRYSGTSEETQYFGPGTRLLVL.

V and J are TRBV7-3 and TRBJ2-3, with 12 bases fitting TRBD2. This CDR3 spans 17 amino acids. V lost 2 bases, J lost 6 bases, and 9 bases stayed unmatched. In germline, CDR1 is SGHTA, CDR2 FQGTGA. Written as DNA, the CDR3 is TGTGCCAGCAGCTTATATGGCCTAGCGGGAGGGTTGGATACGCAGTATTTT. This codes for CASSLYGLAGGLDTQYF.

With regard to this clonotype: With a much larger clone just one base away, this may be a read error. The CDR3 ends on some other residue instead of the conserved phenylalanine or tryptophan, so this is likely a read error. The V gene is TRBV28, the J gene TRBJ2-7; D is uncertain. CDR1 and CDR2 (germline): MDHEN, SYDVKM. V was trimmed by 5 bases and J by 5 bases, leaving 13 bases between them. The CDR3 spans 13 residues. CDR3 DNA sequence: TGTGCCAGCAGTCTTAGTGGGTCCAACGAGCAGTACTCC. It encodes CASSLSGSNEQYS.

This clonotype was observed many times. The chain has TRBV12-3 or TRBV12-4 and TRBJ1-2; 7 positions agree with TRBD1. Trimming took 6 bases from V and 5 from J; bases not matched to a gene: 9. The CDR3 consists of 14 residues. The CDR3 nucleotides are TGTGCCAGCAGGAGAGGCGGGACAGCGTATGGCTACACCTTC. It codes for CASRRGGTAYGYTF.

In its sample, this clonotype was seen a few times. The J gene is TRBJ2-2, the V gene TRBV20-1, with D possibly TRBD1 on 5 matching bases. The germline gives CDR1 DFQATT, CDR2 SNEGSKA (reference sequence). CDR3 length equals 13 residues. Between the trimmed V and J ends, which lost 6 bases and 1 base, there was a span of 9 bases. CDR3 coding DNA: TGCAGTGCGGGGCACGTGAACACCGGGGAGCTGTTTTTT. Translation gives CSAGHVNTGELFF.

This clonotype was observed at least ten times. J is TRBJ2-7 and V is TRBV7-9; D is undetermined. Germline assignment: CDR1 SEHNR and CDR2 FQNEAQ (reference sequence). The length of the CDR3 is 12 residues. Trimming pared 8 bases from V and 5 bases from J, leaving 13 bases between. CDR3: CASCHRPHEQYF. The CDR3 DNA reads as TGTGCCAGCTGTCACCGTCCGCACGAGCAGTACTTC.

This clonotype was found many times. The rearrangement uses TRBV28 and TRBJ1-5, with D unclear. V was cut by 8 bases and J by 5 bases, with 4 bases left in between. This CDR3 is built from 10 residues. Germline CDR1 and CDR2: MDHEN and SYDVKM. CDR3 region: CASGDQPQHF. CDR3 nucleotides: TGTGCCAGCGGAGATCAGCCCCAGCATTTT.

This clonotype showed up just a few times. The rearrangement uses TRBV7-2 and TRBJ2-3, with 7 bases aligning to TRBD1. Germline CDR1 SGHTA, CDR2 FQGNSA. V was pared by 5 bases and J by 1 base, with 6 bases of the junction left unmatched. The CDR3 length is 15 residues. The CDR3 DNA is TGTGCCAGCAGCGAACGACAGGGAGGCACAGATACGCAGTATTTT. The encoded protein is CASSERQGGTDTQYF.

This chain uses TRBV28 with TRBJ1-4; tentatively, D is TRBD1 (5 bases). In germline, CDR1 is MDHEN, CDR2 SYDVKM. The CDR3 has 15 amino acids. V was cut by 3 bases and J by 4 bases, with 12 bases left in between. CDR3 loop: CASSFSTELNEKLFF. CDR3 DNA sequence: TGTGCCAGCAGTTTTTCGACAGAGCTTAATGAAAAACTGTTTTTT.

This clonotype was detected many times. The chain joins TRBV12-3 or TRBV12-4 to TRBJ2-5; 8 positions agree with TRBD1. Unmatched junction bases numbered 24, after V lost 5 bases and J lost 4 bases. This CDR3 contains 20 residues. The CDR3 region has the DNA TGTGCCAGCAGTCAGCCAGGAGGACAGGGAGTCTCCCTACCGATAGAGACCCAGTACTTC. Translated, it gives CASSQPGGQGVSLPIETQYF.

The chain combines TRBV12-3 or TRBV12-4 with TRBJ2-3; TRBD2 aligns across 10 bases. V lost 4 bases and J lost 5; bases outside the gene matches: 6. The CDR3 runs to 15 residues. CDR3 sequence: CASSWLAGVVDTQYF. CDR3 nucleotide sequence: TGTGCCAGCAGTTGGCTAGCGGGAGTGGTAGATACGCAGTATTTT.

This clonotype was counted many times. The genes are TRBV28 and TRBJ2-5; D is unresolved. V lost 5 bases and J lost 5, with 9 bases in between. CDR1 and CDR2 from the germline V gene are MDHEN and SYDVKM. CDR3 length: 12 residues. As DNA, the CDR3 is TGTGCCAGCAGTGCCCTTTCCGAGACCCAGTACTTC. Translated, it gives CASSALSETQYF.

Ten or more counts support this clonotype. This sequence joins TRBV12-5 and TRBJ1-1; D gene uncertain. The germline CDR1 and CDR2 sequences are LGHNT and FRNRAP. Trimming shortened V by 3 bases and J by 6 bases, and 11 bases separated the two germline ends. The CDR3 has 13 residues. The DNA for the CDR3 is TGTGCTAGTGGTTTCGTCGGGAGGGCTGAAGCTTTCTTT. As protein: CASGFVGRAEAFF.

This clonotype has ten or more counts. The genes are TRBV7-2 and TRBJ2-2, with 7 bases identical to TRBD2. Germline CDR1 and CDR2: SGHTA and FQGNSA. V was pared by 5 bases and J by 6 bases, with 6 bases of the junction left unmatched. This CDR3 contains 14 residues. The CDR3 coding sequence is TGTGCCAGCAGCGAACTAGCGTTCGCCGGGGAGCTGTTTTTT. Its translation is CASSELAFAGELFF.

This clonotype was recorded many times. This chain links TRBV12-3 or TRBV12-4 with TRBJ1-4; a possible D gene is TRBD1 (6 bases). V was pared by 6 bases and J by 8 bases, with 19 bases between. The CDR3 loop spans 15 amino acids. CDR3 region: CASSHRTVRREKLFF. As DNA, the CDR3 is TGTGCCAGCAGCCATCGGACAGTGCGGAGAGAAAAACTGTTTTTT.

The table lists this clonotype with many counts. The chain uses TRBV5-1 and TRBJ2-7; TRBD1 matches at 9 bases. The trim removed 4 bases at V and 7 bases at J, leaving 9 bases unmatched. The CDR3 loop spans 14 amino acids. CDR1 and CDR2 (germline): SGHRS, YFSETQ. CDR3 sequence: CASSPGTGFTEQYF. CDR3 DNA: TGCGCCAGCAGCCCCGGGACAGGGTTCACGGAGCAGTACTTC.

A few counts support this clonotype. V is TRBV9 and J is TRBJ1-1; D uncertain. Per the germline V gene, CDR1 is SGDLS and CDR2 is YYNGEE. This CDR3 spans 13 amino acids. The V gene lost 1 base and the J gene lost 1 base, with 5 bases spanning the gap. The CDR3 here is CASSVIGNTEAFF. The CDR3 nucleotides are TGTGCCAGCAGCGTAATTGGGAACACTGAAGCTTTCTTT.

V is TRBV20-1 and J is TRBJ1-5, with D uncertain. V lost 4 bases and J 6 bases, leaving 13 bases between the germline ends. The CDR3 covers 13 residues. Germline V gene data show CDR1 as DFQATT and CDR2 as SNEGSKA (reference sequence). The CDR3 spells CSATGGTGQPQHF. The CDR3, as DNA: TGCAGTGCTACTGGTGGAACGGGTCAGCCCCAGCATTTT.

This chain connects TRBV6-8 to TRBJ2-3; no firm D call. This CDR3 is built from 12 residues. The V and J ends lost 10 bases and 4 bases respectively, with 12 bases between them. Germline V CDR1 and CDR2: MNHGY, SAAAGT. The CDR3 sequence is CATAPRADTQYF. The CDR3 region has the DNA TGTGCCACGGCTCCTAGGGCAGATACGCAGTATTTT.

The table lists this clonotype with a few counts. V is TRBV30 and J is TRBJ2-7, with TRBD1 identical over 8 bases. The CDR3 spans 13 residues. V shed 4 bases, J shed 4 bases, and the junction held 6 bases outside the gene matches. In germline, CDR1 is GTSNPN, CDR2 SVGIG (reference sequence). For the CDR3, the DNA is TGTGCCTGGACAGGGGGCGTCGGGTACGAGCAGTACTTC. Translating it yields CAWTGGVGYEQYF.

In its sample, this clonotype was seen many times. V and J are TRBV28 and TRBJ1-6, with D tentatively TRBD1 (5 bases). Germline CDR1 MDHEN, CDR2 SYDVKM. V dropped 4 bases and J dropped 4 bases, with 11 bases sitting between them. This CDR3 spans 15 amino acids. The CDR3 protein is CASSSPGRYNSPLHF. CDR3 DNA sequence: TGTGCCAGCAGTTCCCCGGGACGGTATAATTCACCCCTCCACTTT.

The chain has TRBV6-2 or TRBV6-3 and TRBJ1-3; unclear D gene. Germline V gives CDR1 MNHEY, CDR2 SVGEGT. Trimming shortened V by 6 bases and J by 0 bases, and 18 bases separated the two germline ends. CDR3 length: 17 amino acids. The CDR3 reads CASRNSTDLYSGNTIYF. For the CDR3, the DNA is TGTGCCAGCAGGAATTCTACTGACCTATACTCTGGAAACACCATATATTTT.

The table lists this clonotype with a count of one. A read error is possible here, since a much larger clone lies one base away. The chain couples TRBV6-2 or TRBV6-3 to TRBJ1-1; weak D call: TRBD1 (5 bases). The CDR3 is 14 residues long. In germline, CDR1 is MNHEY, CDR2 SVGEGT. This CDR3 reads CASSEEGMGTEASF. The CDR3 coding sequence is TGTGCCAGCAGTGAAGAAGGGATGGGGACTGAAGCTTCCTTT.

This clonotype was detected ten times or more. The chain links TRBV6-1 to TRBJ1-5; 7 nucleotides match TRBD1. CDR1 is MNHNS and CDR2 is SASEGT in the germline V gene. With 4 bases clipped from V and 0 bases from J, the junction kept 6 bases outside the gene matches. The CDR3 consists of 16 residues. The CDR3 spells CASSGRQGLSNQPQHF. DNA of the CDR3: TGTGCCAGCAGTGGACGACAGGGCCTTAGCAATCAGCCCCAGCATTTT.

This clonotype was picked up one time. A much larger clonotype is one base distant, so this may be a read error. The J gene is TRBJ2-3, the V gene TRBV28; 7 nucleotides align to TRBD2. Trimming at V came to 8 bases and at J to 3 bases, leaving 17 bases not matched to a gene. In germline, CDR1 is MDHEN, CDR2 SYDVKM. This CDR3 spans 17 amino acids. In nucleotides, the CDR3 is TGTGCCAGCCGTTCTACAGGACGATTCGGGAGGACAGATACGCAGTATTTT. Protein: CASRSTGRFGRTDTQYF.

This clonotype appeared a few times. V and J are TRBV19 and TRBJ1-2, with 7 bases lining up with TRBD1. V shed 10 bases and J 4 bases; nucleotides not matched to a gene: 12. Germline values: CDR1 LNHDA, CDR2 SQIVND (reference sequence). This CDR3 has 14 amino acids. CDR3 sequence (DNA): TGTGCCACCCGGGGACAGACCTCTGTCTATGGCTACACCTTC. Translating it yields CATRGQTSVYGYTF.